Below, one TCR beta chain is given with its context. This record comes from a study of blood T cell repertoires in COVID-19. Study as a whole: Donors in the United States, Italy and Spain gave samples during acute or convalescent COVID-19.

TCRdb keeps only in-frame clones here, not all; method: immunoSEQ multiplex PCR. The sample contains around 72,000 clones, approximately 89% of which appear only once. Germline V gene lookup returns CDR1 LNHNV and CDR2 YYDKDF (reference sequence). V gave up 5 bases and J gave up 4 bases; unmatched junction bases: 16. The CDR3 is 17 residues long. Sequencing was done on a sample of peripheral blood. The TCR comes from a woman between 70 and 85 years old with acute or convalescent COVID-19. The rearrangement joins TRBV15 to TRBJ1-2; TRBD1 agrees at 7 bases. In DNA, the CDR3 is TGTGCCACCAGCGAGATATTCGCCGGACAGGTAACCTATGGCTACACCTTC. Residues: CATSEIFAGQVTYGYTF.